This T cell receptor (beta chain) was retrieved from a study of response to subunit inactivated influenza vaccine (dated by TCRdb to 2017 to 2018). Background on the whole study: The study used deep quantitative T cell receptor repertoire profiling to track responses to a trivalent subunit inactivated influenza vaccine.

This clonotype was counted ten times or more. Its antigen remains undetermined. No base qualities exist here, and no much larger clone lies one base off it. General conclusions and limits of the study: It was suggested by the authors that each seasonal influenza vaccination may recruit only a limited number of new T cells.

Library generation was performed with RT-PCR. Sequencing took place on an Illumina HiSeq 2500. The public reads were reprocessed in TCRdb via fastp at Q25 and MiXCR, keeping in-frame beta chains. Under each unique CDR3 protein, matching rows form one entry showing the most common genes and DNA. Across this sample there are approximately 700,000 distinct CDR3 sequences, with roughly 14% seen only once. 11% of the sample is taken by the ten largest. Per the germline V gene (reference sequence), LNHDA is the CDR1 and SQIVND is the CDR2. From V the trimming removes 5 bases and from J it removes 4 bases, while the gene matches leave 6 bases of the junction unaccounted for. The CDR3 runs 15 residues from the cysteine to the phenylalanine. Left in the record is the CDR3 DNA by itself, 45 bases read in frame from the first base.

The V and J segments used are TRBV19 and TRBJ2-1; the junction holds 9 bases that match TRBD1. Source: PBMCs from blood, taken roughly 13 days after vaccination. The clonotype comes from a man aged 45-60 years who received an inactivated influenza vaccine. Donor details come from another sample of the same person, matched by shared clones. CDR3 loop: CASSYGTGIYNEQFF. The sequenced DNA: TGTGCCAGTAGTTATGGGACAGGGATTTACAATGAGCAGTTCTTC.